What follows describes a single T cell receptor beta chain. Naive CD4 T cells, CD45RO-negative and CD62L-positive, were flow-sorted from PBMCs. Sequencing used immunoSEQ multiplex PCR; TCRdb keeps in-frame clones, though not all of them. This sample has roughly 86,000 clones, with around 95% found just once. The data originate from a study of human versus mouse CDR3 diversity and MHC coevolution. The sequencing sample was made of naive CD4+ T cells from blood. Documented subset: CD45RO-negative CD62L-positive naive CD4 T cells. The origin of this receptor is a person between 30 and 69 years old in good health.

CDR3 sequence: CASSLAFGRGGAAEAFF. CDR3 DNA: TGCGCCAGCAGCTTGGCGTTCGGTAGGGGGGGGGCAGCTGAAGCTTTCTTT. The chain uses TRBV5-1 and TRBJ1-1, with D perhaps matching TRBD1 (6 bases). The CDR3 consists of 17 residues. V lost 0 bases and J 6 bases, leaving 21 bases between the germline ends. Looked up from germline, CDR1 is SGHRS and CDR2 is YFSETQ.